The 10 T cell receptor beta chains presented below share a single source sample, sequenced in a study of blood T cell repertoires in COVID-19. Libraries were prepared by immunoSEQ multiplex PCR; TCRdb keeps only in-frame clonotypes and omits some of them. The data contain 330,000 or so clones, about nine tenths of them singletons. Sequences were obtained from peripheral blood. These receptors came from a woman aged 60-75 years with COVID-19, enrolled during active disease.

The rearrangement uses TRBV11-2 and TRBJ1-2; D perhaps matches TRBD1 (5 bases). CDR1 SGHAT and CDR2 FQNNGV come from the germline V gene. V lost 6 bases, J lost 8 bases, and 16 bases lay in between. This CDR3 is 13 amino acids long. DNA of the CDR3: TGTGCCAGCAGTCCGACGGGGGATAGGGGCTACACCTTC. This codes for CASSPTGDRGYTF.

The chain carries TRBV6-6 and TRBJ1-2; TRBD1 might be the D (6 bases). Germline V gene data show CDR1 as MNHNY and CDR2 as SVGAGI (reference sequence). This CDR3 contains 13 residues. V was clipped by 7 bases and J by 1 base, with 10 bases between them. For the CDR3, the DNA is TGTGCCAGCAAAGCAGGGGTTAACTATGGCTACACCTTC. Translation: CASKAGVNYGYTF.

The chain combines TRBV28 with TRBJ2-2; TRBD1 matches at 9 bases. The V segment lost 3 bases and the J segment 7 bases; nucleotides outside the gene matches: 9. The germline CDR1 and CDR2 sequences are MDHEN and SYDVKM. This CDR3 region has 16 residues. CDR3 sequence: CASSFESTGGDGELFF. The CDR3 DNA reads as TGTGCCAGCAGTTTTGAGTCGACAGGGGGGGACGGGGAGCTGTTTTTT. The full variable domain, with the rest looked up from reference TRBV28 and TRBJ2-2, is DVKVTQSSRYLVKRTGEKVFLECVQDMDHENMFWYRQDPGLGLRLIYFSYDVKMKEKGDIPEGYSVSREKKERFSLILESASTNQTSMYLCASSFESTGGDGELFFGEGSRLTVL.

The chain links TRBV19 to TRBJ1-2; D is unclear. Trimming stripped 3 bases from V and 4 bases from J, with 9 bases between. In germline, CDR1 is LNHDA, CDR2 SQIVND (reference sequence). CDR3 length: 13 amino acids. The CDR3 loop reads CASSMNGVYGYTF. For the CDR3, the DNA is TGTGCCAGTAGTATGAACGGAGTCTATGGCTACACCTTC. The variable domain in full, with the rest retrieved from reference TRBV19 and TRBJ1-2, is DGGITQSPKYLFRKEGQNVTLSCEQNLNHDAMYWYRQDPGQGLRLIYYSQIVNDFQKGDIAEGYSVSREKKESFPLTVTSAQKNPTAFYLCASSMNGVYGYTFGSGTRLTVV.

The V call is TRBV5-1, the J call TRBJ1-3; possibly TRBD1 for D (6 bases). Trimming left V 7 bases short and J 2 bases short, with 13 bases between. Germline CDR1 is SGHRS and CDR2 is YFSETQ. The CDR3 totals 14 residues. Written as DNA, the CDR3 is TGCGCCAGCCAACAGGGCGTCACTGGAAACACCATATATTTT. This gives the protein CASQQGVTGNTIYF.

The chain couples TRBV7-9 to TRBJ1-4; D perhaps matches TRBD1 (5 bases). The length of the CDR3 is 15 residues. CDR1 and CDR2 from the germline V gene are SEHNR and FQNEAQ (reference sequence). V lost 3 bases and J 6 bases, leaving 14 bases between the germline ends. This CDR3 reads CASSFLGQGDEKLFF. As DNA, the CDR3 is TGTGCCAGCAGCTTTTTGGGCCAAGGGGATGAAAAACTGTTTTTT.

The CDR3 loop reads CASSYSRARAGEKLFF. The CDR3 coding sequence is TGTGCCAGCAGTTACAGCAGGGCTAGGGCTGGTGAAAAACTGTTTTTT. The chain joins TRBV6-5 to TRBJ1-4; tentative D call: TRBD1 (5 bases). V gave up 2 bases and J gave up 7 bases, with 17 bases separating them. Germline V gene lookup returns CDR1 MNHEY and CDR2 SVGAGI. This CDR3 has 16 amino acids.

The chain is built from TRBV4-1 and TRBJ2-1; TRBD1 is a possible D gene (6 bases). Trimming took off 3 bases at V and 7 bases at J, with 25 bases between the two ends. CDR1 is MGHRA and CDR2 is YSYEKL in the germline V gene. The CDR3 has 18 residues. The CDR3 bases are TGCGCCAGCAGCCAGGCCCCTAACAGGGTTGCCCCAGGGAATGAGCAGTTCTTC. It encodes CASSQAPNRVAPGNEQFF.

Only one count was recorded for this clone. The chain recombines TRBV2 with TRBJ2-2; 12 nucleotides match TRBD2. The germline gives CDR1 SNHLY, CDR2 FYNNEI. With 9 bases clipped from V and 4 bases from J, the junction kept 9 bases outside the gene matches. This CDR3 region has 16 residues. Here the CDR3 reads CASSPSGGAGTGELFF. CDR3 nucleotides: TGTGCCAGTAGTCCTAGCGGGGGGGCAGGCACCGGGGAGCTGTTTTTT.

CDR3 sequence reads: CASRPTGGLGYTF. CDR3 DNA sequence: TGTGCCAGCAGGCCGACAGGGGGCCTGGGCTACACCTTC. The chain is built from TRBV27 and TRBJ1-2; 10 bases are a match to TRBD1. CDR3 length equals 13 residues. Germline V gene lookup returns CDR1 MNHEY and CDR2 SMNVEV (reference sequence). After removal of 6 bases from V and 8 bases from J, the junction contained 6 bases not matched to a gene.